The 26 T cell receptor beta chains reported below all come from one sample, sequenced in a study of control samples from healthy donors and cancer patients. Clones were sequenced by immunoSEQ multiplex PCR, and TCRdb holds only the in-frame ones, with some missing. This sample has about 170,000 clones, with 93% found just once. The sample consisted of blood. These receptor sequences come from a woman aged 55 to 70 in good health.

The chain employs TRBV6-5 and TRBJ1-2, with a possible D match to TRBD1 (5 bases). Per germline, CDR1 MNHEY and CDR2 SVGAGI. The CDR3 contains 12 residues. Trimming removed 2 bases from V and 8 bases from J, with 9 bases in between. For the CDR3, the DNA is TGTGCCAGCAGTTACAGAGGGGACGGCTACACCTTC. Translated: CASSYRGDGYTF.

The genes are TRBV7-9 and TRBJ1-2; 7 bases line up with TRBD1. The CDR3 spans 14 residues. The junction had 2 bases not matched to a gene; V was cut back by 3 bases and J by 1 base. From germline, CDR1 is SEHNR and CDR2 FQNEAQ (reference sequence). The CDR3 reads CASSFGQVNYGYTF. The CDR3 DNA is TGTGCCAGCAGCTTCGGACAGGTTAACTATGGCTACACCTTC.

The chain couples TRBV6-2 or TRBV6-3 to TRBJ1-1; 10 bases map to TRBD1. The CDR3 runs 17 residues. Trimming removed 2 bases from V and 1 base from J; junction bases left unmatched: 7. CDR1 and CDR2 (germline): MNHEY, SVGEGT. The CDR3 DNA is TGTGCCAGCAGTTACCCGGGACAGGGGCGGAAGAACACTGAAGCTTTCTTT. It codes for CASSYPGQGRKNTEAFF.

The V gene is TRBV4-1, the J gene TRBJ1-4, with D tentatively TRBD1 (5 bases). Trimming took off 0 bases at V and 6 bases at J, with 11 bases between the two ends. The CDR3 has 15 amino acids. Germline CDR1 and CDR2: MGHRA and YSYEKL. CDR3 nucleotides: TGCGCCAGCAGCCAAGACGGGCAGGGATATGAAAAACTGTTTTTT. It yields the protein CASSQDGQGYEKLFF.

V and J are TRBV6-5 and TRBJ2-7, with 7 bases fitting TRBD1. This CDR3 has 13 residues. CDR1 MNHEY and CDR2 SVGAGI come from the germline V gene. Germline trimming cut 5 bases from V and 3 bases from J; bases unmatched to any gene: 4. CDR3 loop: CASSTRQGYEQYF. The CDR3 region has the DNA TGTGCCAGCAGTACCAGACAGGGCTACGAGCAGTACTTC.

The rearrangement uses TRBV19 and TRBJ2-4; weak D call: TRBD2 (7 bases). Trimming left V 8 bases short and J 9 bases short, with 17 bases between. Germline assignment: CDR1 LNHDA and CDR2 SQIVND (reference sequence). CDR3 length equals 13 residues. The CDR3 loop is CASQSTGGSIQYF. Written as DNA, the CDR3 is TGTGCCAGTCAATCGACAGGCGGGAGCATTCAGTACTTC. Filled out from reference TRBV19 and TRBJ2-4, the complete variable domain reads DGGITQSPKYLFRKEGQNVTLSCEQNLNHDAMYWYRQDPGQGLRLIYYSQIVNDFQKGDIAEGYSVSREKKESFPLTVTSAQKNPTAFYLCASQSTGGSIQYFGAGTRLSVL.

The chain links TRBV5-4 to TRBJ2-5; 10 positions agree with TRBD2. The CDR3 is 15 residues long. CDR1 is SGHNT, CDR2 YYREEE, per germline (reference sequence). Unmatched junction bases numbered 4, after V lost 0 bases and J lost 5 bases. The CDR3 is CASSLATSGAETQYF. The CDR3 DNA is TGTGCCAGCAGCTTGGCCACTAGCGGGGCTGAGACCCAGTACTTC.

The rearrangement uses TRBV19 and TRBJ1-3; D remains ambiguous. Per the germline V gene, CDR1 is LNHDA and CDR2 is SQIVND (reference sequence). Between the trimmed V and J ends, which lost 5 bases and 4 bases, there was a span of 6 bases. This CDR3 is built from 12 residues. The DNA for the CDR3 is TGTGCCAGTAGTGCCAGGGGAAACACCATATATTTT. It encodes CASSARGNTIYF.

The V call is TRBV9, the J call TRBJ2-2; maybe TRBD1 (6 bases). The CDR3 sequence is 15 residues long. CDR1 is SGDLS and CDR2 is YYNGEE in the germline V gene. The V end was cut by 1 base, the J end by 3 bases, with 10 bases between. The CDR3 DNA reads TGTGCCAGCAGCGTAACCGGGACATACACCGGGGAGCTGTTTTTT. It encodes CASSVTGTYTGELFF.

V usage is TRBV7-9 and J usage is TRBJ1-2; D uncertain. There are 13 residues in the CDR3. V dropped 1 base and J dropped 5 bases, with 8 bases sitting between them. CDR1 is SEHNR, CDR2 FQNEAQ, per germline (reference sequence). CDR3 DNA: TGTGCCAGCAGCTTAGTGAGGGAATATGGCTACACCTTC. This gives the protein CASSLVREYGYTF.

The J gene is TRBJ2-2, the V gene TRBV6-1; no clear D. The CDR3 sequence is 14 residues long. Looked up from germline, CDR1 is MNHNS and CDR2 is SASEGT. Trimming cost V 6 bases and J 5 bases, with 13 bases left between them. CDR3 sequence (DNA): TGTGCCAGCAGCCGCGAAGGGCAGACCGGGGAGCTGTTTTTT. Encoded protein: CASSREGQTGELFF.

In DNA form, the CDR3 reads TGTGCCAGCAGTTACTCGCTGGACGGGGAGTATTTT. Its protein is CASSYSLDGEYF. J is TRBJ2-3 and V is TRBV6-2 or TRBV6-3; D is perhaps TRBD2 (5 bases). V was pared by 0 bases and J by 13 bases, with 11 bases between. The CDR3 totals 12 residues. Germline-derived CDR1 and CDR2 are MNHEY and SVGEGT.

The gene calls are TRBV5-1 and TRBJ2-2; a weak D match, TRBD2 (5 bases). Between the trimmed V and J ends, which lost 4 bases and 3 bases, there was a span of 13 bases. CDR1 is SGHRS, CDR2 YFSETQ, per germline. This CDR3 contains 15 residues. The CDR3 loop is CASSRLQADTGELFF. CDR3 DNA: TGCGCCAGCAGCCGACTACAAGCGGACACCGGGGAGCTGTTTTTT.

The CDR3 coding sequence is TGTGCCAGCAGCTCCCCCGACAGGAGGTCTGGAAACACCATATATTTT. Translation gives CASSSPDRRSGNTIYF. The chain is built from TRBV6-6 and TRBJ1-3, with D perhaps matching TRBD1 (6 bases). Germline V gene sequence: CDR1 MNHNY, CDR2 SVGAGI (reference sequence). The V end lost 6 bases, the J end lost 1 base, and 16 bases lay between the germline ends. The CDR3 consists of 16 residues.

The chain recombines TRBV19 with TRBJ2-2, with 9 bases that match TRBD1. The CDR3 sequence is 13 residues long. The ends lost 4 bases at V and 6 bases at J; junction bases unmatched: 0. Germline CDR1 is LNHDA and CDR2 is SQIVND (reference sequence). The CDR3 DNA follows: TGTGCCAGTAGTAGGGACAGGGCCGGGGAGCTGTTTTTT. The encoded protein is CASSRDRAGELFF.

The chain uses TRBV6-5 and TRBJ1-6, with 7 nucleotides matching TRBD1. Germline trimming cut 7 bases from V and 6 bases from J; bases unmatched to any gene: 9. The CDR3 covers 15 residues. Germline CDR1 reads MNHEY; CDR2 reads SVGAGI. For the CDR3, the DNA is TGTGCCAGCACCAAACGGGACAGCCCTAATTCACCCCTCCACTTT. The encoded protein is CASTKRDSPNSPLHF.

The chain links TRBV25-1 to TRBJ2-6; D is unclear. Per the germline V gene, CDR1 is MGHDK and CDR2 is SYGVNS. V was cut by 1 base and J by 4 bases, with 11 bases left in between. This CDR3 comprises 16 residues. The CDR3 loop reads CASSESGQRGANVLTF. CDR3 DNA: TGTGCCAGCAGTGAATCCGGTCAGCGCGGGGCCAACGTCCTGACTTTC.

In nucleotides, the CDR3 is TGTGCCAGCTCACCGGGACTAGCGGGGGATTACAATGAGCAGTTCTTC. Translated: CASSPGLAGDYNEQFF. This chain connects TRBV18 to TRBJ2-1; 14 bases match TRBD2. The CDR3 runs to 16 residues. Germline V gene sequence: CDR1 KGHSH, CDR2 LQKENI. V dropped 3 bases and J dropped 4; count of bases not matched to a gene: 2.

The CDR3 sequence is CASSPKGREAFF. The CDR3 DNA sequence: TGTGCCAGCAGCCCAAAGGGGCGGGAAGCTTTCTTT. The rearrangement joins TRBV7-9 to TRBJ1-1; D might be TRBD1 (5 bases). Germline loops: CDR1 SEHNR, CDR2 FQNEAQ (reference sequence). CDR3 length equals 12 residues. V lost 5 bases and J 8 bases, leaving 12 bases between the germline ends.

The J gene is TRBJ2-7, the V gene TRBV4-2; TRBD2 might be the D (6 bases). The CDR3 loop spans 15 amino acids. Trimming shortened V by 3 bases and J by 5 bases, and 17 bases separated the two germline ends. Germline V gives CDR1 LGHNA, CDR2 YNFKEQ. This chain's CDR3 is CASSQSLGGYDEQYF. In DNA form, the CDR3 reads TGTGCCAGCAGCCAGTCACTTGGAGGGTACGACGAGCAGTACTTC.

CDR3 in amino acids: CASSPLGIGGYTF. The CDR3 bases are TGTGCCAGCTCACCATTAGGAATCGGGGGCTACACCTTC. This chain links TRBV18 with TRBJ1-2; D not certain. V lost 2 bases, J lost 8 bases, and 12 bases lay in between. CDR3 length: 13 amino acids. The germline CDR1 and CDR2 sequences are KGHSH and LQKENI.

The V and J genes are TRBV5-1 and TRBJ1-1; 8 positions match TRBD1. There are 16 residues in the CDR3. With 0 bases clipped from V and 3 bases from J, the junction kept 7 bases outside the gene matches. Germline V gene sequence: CDR1 SGHRS, CDR2 YFSETQ. CDR3 loop: CASSLALTGVDTEAFF. In DNA, the CDR3 is TGCGCCAGCAGCTTGGCCCTGACAGGGGTGGACACTGAAGCTTTCTTT. The whole variable domain, remainder taken from reference TRBV5-1 and TRBJ1-1, is KAGVTQTPRYLIKTRGQQVTLSCSPISGHRSVSWYQQTPGQGLQFLFEYFSETQRNKGNFPGRFSGRQFSNSRSEMNVSTLELGDSALYLCASSLALTGVDTEAFFGQGTRLTVV.

This clone showed up just once. The chain links TRBV7-2 to TRBJ2-5, with D perhaps TRBD2 (5 bases). With 4 bases removed from V and 4 bases from J, the gap between germline ends came to 10 bases. CDR1 and CDR2 (germline): SGHTA, FQGNSA. This CDR3 is built from 13 residues. CDR3 coding DNA: TGTGCCAGCAGCTCATCCCTAGCAGAGACCCAGTACTTC. Protein sequence: CASSSSLAETQYF.

This chain joins TRBV10-1 and TRBJ1-4; D is unresolved. This CDR3 is 14 amino acids long. Germline CDR1 and CDR2: WNHNN and SYGVQD (reference sequence). The germline V and J ends were trimmed by 5 bases and 0 bases, with 7 bases remaining between them. The CDR3 nucleotides are TGCGCCAGCAGTCTCCGAACAACTAATGAAAAACTGTTTTTT. It translates to CASSLRTTNEKLFF.

This chain uses TRBV7-2 with TRBJ1-1; 7 positions match TRBD1. Trimming at V came to 3 bases and at J to 3 bases, leaving 1 base not matched to a gene. The CDR3 totals 13 residues. Germline V CDR1 and CDR2: SGHTA, FQGNSA. The CDR3 DNA is TGTGCCAGCAGCTTTCAGGGGGACACTGAAGCTTTCTTT. Protein sequence: CASSFQGDTEAFF. The whole variable domain, remainder taken from reference TRBV7-2 and TRBJ1-1, is GAGVSQSPSNKVTEKGKDVELRCDPISGHTALYWYRQSLGQGLEFLIYFQGNSAPDKSGLPSDRFSAERTGGSVSTLTIQRTQQEDSAVYLCASSFQGDTEAFFGQGTRLTVV.

This clone was recorded once. This chain connects TRBV19 to TRBJ2-1, with D possibly TRBD2 on 6 matching bases. The germline V and J ends were trimmed by 8 bases and 0 bases, with 11 bases remaining between them. Germline loops: CDR1 LNHDA, CDR2 SQIVND (reference sequence). The CDR3 has 14 residues. CDR3 protein: CASCERVSYNEQFF. CDR3 bases: TGTGCCAGTTGTGAGCGGGTCTCCTACAATGAGCAGTTCTTC.